This T cell receptor (beta chain) is drawn from a study of cytomegalovirus exposure and HLA in healthy donors. Study overall: Among the 398 genotyped donors, approximately 80% were placed in the Caucasian-associated ancestry cluster. Study conclusions and caveats: Later on, an analysis showed TCR association rates differing by HLA locus, with DRB1 the most and HLA-C the fewest. TCR beta V segments were, for the most part, productive about 87% or about 30% of the time in an earlier analysis. TCR beta chain V- and J-gene trimming was linked, in a later analysis, to a missense variant in DCLRE1C.

The germline V gene encodes CDR1 LGHNA and CDR2 YNFKEQ. Deletions cut 0 bases from V and 5 bases from J, with 13 bases between. CDR3 length equals 15 residues. Turning to this clone: What it recognizes is unknown.

With 60 Vbeta and 13 Jbeta primers, the PCR was carried out. Here immunoSEQ multiplex PCR was the method, and the copy in TCRdb shows in-frame clones only, minus some. The sample consists of around 78,000 clones, around 80% of them appearing once. The clonotype was recovered from a male donor in good health and CMV-seronegative. Sequenced input: PBMCs. The V gene is TRBV4-2, the J gene TRBJ1-1; possibly TRBD1 for D (6 bases). The CDR3 spells CASSQDSQGRTEAFF. As DNA, the CDR3 is TGTGCCAGCAGCCAAGACTCCCAGGGGCGAACTGAAGCTTTCTTT.